This T cell receptor beta chain came from a study of blood T cells in healthy people across ages (dated by TCRdb to between 2015 and 2017). Background on the whole study: Template switching captured roughly one uniquely barcoded TCR beta cDNA molecule per two T cells in model experiments. The study measured age-related changes in TCR beta repertoire diversity using deep sequencing normalized with unique cDNA molecular identifiers. The study analyzed two additional independent replicas of 1 million unique cDNA reads from the same blood draw for two donors, one aged 18 to 30 and one aged 80 or older. The donors were split into four age groups: young (average 16 years), middle-aged (about 40), aged (roughly 60) and long-lived (roughly 86). Donors of different ages were randomly distributed across sequencing lanes to avoid experimental bias.

The library was made by 5' RACE. For sequencing, an Illumina HiSeq 2500 was employed. A second roughly 6 to 12 cycle PCR used a sample-barcoded 5' primer and a J-beta primer mix. Each TCR beta cDNA molecule received a unique molecular identifier from a template-switch 5' adaptor carrying 12 random nucleotides. Each sample yielded at least 2.5 million CDR3-containing paired-end reads. The Mint cDNA synthesis kit, primed by a TRBC-specific oligonucleotide, was used to synthesize first-strand cDNA from all RNA. All cDNA was treated with uracil-DNA glycosylase and then went through a first 18-cycle PCR with the universal primers M1SS and BC2_uni_R. For the original study's pipeline: For normalization, 1 million high-quality reads were randomly selected from each sample, with every read carrying a distinct molecular identifier. Instead of being binned into consensus sequences, reads that shared molecular identifiers were thrown out. MiTCR, set to a Q25 quality threshold and the strictest error-elimination algorithm, was used for CDR3 identification, clonotype clustering and error correction. A nonparametric unseen species model with Euler transformation was used to estimate a lower bound on total TCR beta diversity. Using fastp at Q25 and MiXCR, TCRdb reprocessed the public reads and kept productive beta chains. Here each entry gathers all rows of one CDR3 protein and keeps the most common genes and DNA. The authors' filters were not applied to this entry. Present in this sample are 1.5 million to 1.8 million distinct CDR3 sequences, 35% to 45% of which were seen just once. About 4.1% of the sample lies in the top ten.

Trimming at the junction amounts to 2 bases on V and 0 bases on J, and the germline ends lie 8 bases apart. CDR3 length: 15 amino acids, cysteine to phenylalanine. The retained sequence is limited to the CDR3, 45 bases, with the frame set at the first base. This clonotype came up a few times. Its target antigen remains unknown. Nothing much larger sits one base from this clone, and base qualities are not available. The paper as a whole reports these results and caveats: Because the CMV infection status of the donors was unknown, age-related changes in expanded clonotypes may potentially have been confounded. Since profiling was done on bulk unsorted PBMCs, naive and antigen-experienced compartments could not be conclusively compared. As age increased, observed TCR beta diversity per million T cells dropped in a roughly linear way, and a significant reduction was already evident by age 40. Compared with the aged group, more naive CD4+ T cells, fewer expanded clones and increased TCR diversity were shown by the long-lived group, suggesting age selection. The percentage of naive T cells measured by flow cytometry correlated strongly with observed TCR beta diversity. Estimates of total diversity based on one million sequenced T cells were regarded as lower bounds and as underestimates.

Systemically healthy Caucasian individuals from Russia, some 38 in total and aged roughly 6 to 95 years, were included as donors. Each donor gave ten milliliters of peripheral blood, collected into EDTA-treated Vacutainer tubes. Ficoll-Paque density-gradient centrifugation was used to isolate PBMCs, with at least 6.5 million per sample. Total RNA, at least 6 micrograms per sample, was extracted from PBMCs with Trizol reagent. For every donor, flow cytometry on a PBMC aliquot measured the percentage of naive CD45RAhigh/CD27high T cells. The chain was built from TRBV12-3 or TRBV12-4 and TRBJ2-1, with TRBD1 tentatively as D gene (5 bases match). This receptor was taken from a woman younger than 30 in good health. The sample taken for sequencing was blood. The CDR3 in this case is CASSLRRASYNEQFF. The DNA reads TGTGCCAGCAGTTTACGCAGGGCCTCCTACAATGAGCAGTTCTTC.